This T cell receptor (beta chain) originates from a study of blood T cell repertoires in COVID-19. This CDR3 spans 12 amino acids. Per the original data handling: Amplification of reference gene primers was used by the study to estimate nucleated cell counts. Sequenced by immunoSEQ multiplex PCR; TCRdb stores in-frame clones only, minus some. V and J calls and clone size are copied from that table; D and trimming were computed from the DNA. Of 90,000 to 120,000 clones detected, 80% to 85% appear once; the ten largest clones hold 4% to 4.5%. The specimen sequenced was peripheral blood. This clonotype was sampled from a man aged 65 to 85 with acute or convalescent COVID-19. V gene TRBV21-1 combines with J gene TRBJ1-2; TRBD1 was called by the table and not checked on the DNA. TRBV21-1 is a pseudogene segment. The CDR3 DNA reads TGTGCCAGTTCGACAGGGGGCAACGGCTACACCTTC. Its translation: CASSTGGNGYTF.